The 4 T cell receptor beta chains in this list originate from one sample, sequenced in a study of T cells in Graves' hyperthyroidism and ophthalmopathy. Authors of the study amplified TCR beta CDR3 regions from RNA transcripts. First-round RT-PCR with HTBI primers amplified the TCR CDR3 region. TCRdb itself ran the multiplex PCR reads through MiXCR, one entry per CDR3 protein. The sample includes around 440,000 distinct CDR3 sequences, 15% to 18% of them seen just once. Sequencing was done on a sample of blood. The receptors were sampled from a woman younger than 35 with Graves' hyperthyroidism.

A note on this clonotype: This sequence may be a read error, since a much larger clone differs from it by one base. This chain uses TRBV28 with TRBJ1-2; D might be TRBD1 (6 bases). The germline V gene encodes CDR1 MDHEN and CDR2 SYDVKM. There are 15 residues in the CDR3. For the CDR3, the DNA is TGTGCCAGCAGTTTGTACGGCAGGGGTTTATCTGGCCACACCTTC. Its translation: CASSLYGRGLSGHTF.

This clonotype was recorded many times. V gene TRBV12-3 or TRBV12-4 combines with J gene TRBJ2-1; D is uncertain. V shed 2 bases and J shed 0 bases, with 14 bases lying between them. The CDR3 contains 17 residues. Here the CDR3 reads CASSLPLKGSSYNEQFF. CDR3 coding DNA: TGTGCCAGCAGTTTACCCCTTAAGGGTAGCTCCTACAATGAGCAGTTCTTC.

V is TRBV2 and J is TRBJ2-3; D possibly uses TRBD1 or TRBD2 (5 bases each). The V gene's germline CDR1 is SNHLY and CDR2 FYNNEI. There are 14 residues in the CDR3. V was trimmed by 7 bases and J by 0 bases, leaving 11 bases between them. CDR3 amino acids: CASTSGPSTDTQYF. CDR3 nucleotide sequence: TGTGCCAGCACATCGGGACCTAGCACAGATACGCAGTATTTT.

This chain uses TRBV5-5 with TRBJ1-5; no clear D gene. Per germline, CDR1 SGHKS and CDR2 YYEKEE (reference sequence). The CDR3 spans 13 residues. The V gene lost 4 bases and the J gene lost 5 bases, with 10 bases spanning the gap. The CDR3 sequence: CASSTRRDQPQHF. CDR3 coding DNA: TGTGCCAGCAGCACCCGAAGGGATCAGCCCCAGCATTTT.